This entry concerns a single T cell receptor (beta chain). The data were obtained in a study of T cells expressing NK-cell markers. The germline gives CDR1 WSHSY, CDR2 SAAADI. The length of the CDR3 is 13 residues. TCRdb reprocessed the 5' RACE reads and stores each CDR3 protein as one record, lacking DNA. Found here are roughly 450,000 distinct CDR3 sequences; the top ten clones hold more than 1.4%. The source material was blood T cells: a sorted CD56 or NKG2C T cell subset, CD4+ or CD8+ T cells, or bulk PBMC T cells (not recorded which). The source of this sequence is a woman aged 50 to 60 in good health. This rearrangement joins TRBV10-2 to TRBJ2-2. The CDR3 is CASSEWRSGELFF.